One T cell receptor beta chain is described in this entry. This sample was included in a study of blood T cell repertoires in COVID-19. Study as a whole: Samples came from the United States, Italy and Spain, spanning acute and convalescent COVID-19.

CDR3 length: 15 residues. Germline V lookup: CDR1 SNHLY, CDR2 FYNNEI. The V gene lost 6 bases and the J gene lost 0 bases, with 12 bases spanning the gap. Profiling relied on immunoSEQ multiplex PCR, and the TCRdb table lists in-frame clones only, not all of them. The sample consists of approximately 350,000 clones, around 83% of them appearing once. Among Cohort 3 donors, those recovered had two negative PCRs, clearance, or symptom resolution. This sequence originates from a woman in her forties or fifties who had recovered from COVID-19. The rearrangement uses TRBV2 and TRBJ1-5; perhaps TRBD1 as D (6 bases). The sequencing sample was made of PBMCs or T cells enriched from blood (not recorded which). The CDR3, as DNA: TGTGCCAGCAGGGAACAGGGTGGTAGCAATCAGCCCCAGCATTTT. This encodes CASREQGGSNQPQHF.